This T cell receptor beta chain was captured in a study of regulatory T cells in long-lasting Graves disease. Study findings and constraints: Not thyroid tissue but only peripheral blood was studied.

This clonotype was counted many times. Its antigen is as yet unknown. Arm-PCR of CDR3 regions with iRepertoire HTBI primers generated TCR beta libraries. TCRdb itself ran the multiplex PCR reads through MiXCR, one entry per CDR3 protein. Found here are about 500,000 distinct CDR3 sequences, about 12% of them singletons; the top ten hold roughly 8.9%. Time point denoted: newly diagnosed GD, antithyroid drugs for less than 3 months. Scientists built the TCR library using RNA that was extracted from PBMCs. This CDR3 is built from 14 residues. V dropped 1 base and J dropped 2 bases, with 10 bases sitting between them. Germline V gives CDR1 DFQATT, CDR2 SNEGSKA (reference sequence). This same sample was also taken into another study, of T cells in Graves' hyperthyroidism and ophthalmopathy. That report adds: It was a median roughly 6.5 months before onset that the model predicted ophthalmopathy.

Here the sequenced sample was peripheral blood mononuclear cells (PBMCs), taken at new diagnosis, from a patient treated with antithyroid drugs. This chain uses TRBV20-1 with TRBJ2-3, with a possible D match to TRBD1 (6 bases). This TCR came from a woman in her twenties or thirties with Graves disease. The CDR3 here is CSARVRGSTDTQYF. DNA of the CDR3: TGCAGTGCTAGAGTTAGGGGGTCCACAGATACGCAGTATTTT.